Listed below are T cell receptor beta chains from one sample, sequenced in a study of shared clonotypes between healthy human individuals. Profiling relied on immunoSEQ multiplex PCR, and the TCRdb table lists in-frame clones only, not all of them. The sample holds 400,000 to 500,000 clones; 79% are singletons and the top ten take more than 10%. Sequenced input: PBMCs. The receptors derive from a woman aged 40 to 49 in good health. Some clones in this sample may be carry-over from other donors' samples. The CDR3 runs from the conserved cysteine through the conserved F or W. The D gene is left open where the match is weak. Clone size is not always given. Where it is, it says once, few, many or a class for expanded clones.

>TRBJ1-2|-|TRBV5-4|-
TGTGCCAGCACCGGGGGTGAATATGGCTACACCTTC
CASTGGEYGYTF
>TRBJ2-2|-|TRBV6-1|-
TGTGCCAGCAGTCACGCGAACACCGGGGAGCTGTTTTTT
CASSHANTGELFF
>TRBJ1-5|-|TRBV16|-
TGTGCCAGCAGCTCCTCTATGGTTCAGCCCCAGCATTTT
CASSSSMVQPQHF
>TRBJ1-1|-|TRBV6-1|-
TGTGCCAGCAGACCCTCGGGCGGATTTACTGAAGCTTTCTTT
CASRPSGGFTEAFF
>TRBJ2-1|TRBD1|TRBV18|-
TGTGCCAGCTCACCCAAGGGGGACAGTGACAATGAGCAGTTCTTC
CASSPKGDSDNEQFF
>TRBJ2-7|TRBD1|TRBV4-2|-
TGTGCCAGCAGCCGAGGGGACAGCCCCTACGAGCAGTACTTC
CASSRGDSPYEQYF
>TRBJ1-3|TRBD1|TRBV5-8|-
TGTGCCAGCAGCTTCCAACGGGGACAGGGGAGCGGAAACACCATATATTTT
CASSFQRGQGSGNTIYF
>TRBJ1-1|-|TRBV2|many
TGTGCCAGCAGTGAAAATAGGGATTTAGTTGAAGCTTTCTTT
CASSENRDLVEAFF
>TRBJ2-7|-|TRBV25-1|once
TGTGCCAGCAGTCCCGGAGTCCGGGGTTCCTACGAGCAGTACTTC
CASSPGVRGSYEQYF
>TRBJ2-7|-|TRBV18|once
TGTGCCAGCTCACCACAGGGCAGCTCCTACGAGCAGTACTTC
CASSPQGSSYEQYF
>TRBJ1-1|TRBD1|TRBV7-9|-
TGTGCCAGCAGCTTAGAGGGGGCTACTGAAGCTTTCTTT
CASSLEGATEAFF
>TRBJ2-7|-|TRBV11-1|few
TGTGCCAGCAGCTCCGACGGGGGACAGTCGACCTACGAGCAGTACTTC
CASSSDGGQSTYEQYF
>TRBJ2-2|-|TRBV29-1|-
TGCAGCGCAGAAGAACGAGGGGGGAACACCGGGGAGCTGTTTTTT
CSAEERGGNTGELFF
>TRBJ2-7|-|TRBV29-1|few
TGCAGCGTTGAAGATCCGGGGACCTACGAGCAGTACTTC
CSVEDPGTYEQYF
>TRBJ2-7|TRBD2|TRBV7-2|-
TGTGCCAGCAGCTTAAGGTCTAGCGGGGTCTACTACGAGCAGTACTTC
CASSLRSSGVYYEQYF
>TRBJ2-3|-|TRBV7-9|-
TGTGCCAGCAGCTTAAGCCTTCGTCCAGGATCAGATACGCAGTATTTT
CASSLSLRPGSDTQYF
>TRBJ1-1|-|TRBV5-5|-
TGTGCCAGCAGCTTGGCAGGGCACACTGAAGCTTTCTTT
CASSLAGHTEAFF
>TRBJ2-1|-|TRBV27|-
TGTGCCAGCAGTCCAAGGGTCCAGACCTTCCATTTGCAGTTCTTC
CASSPRVQTFHLQFF
>TRBJ2-3|TRBD2|TRBV9|-
TGTGCCAGCAGCGCGATCCGACTAGCGGGAGGGTCCACAGATACGCAGTATTTT
CASSAIRLAGGSTDTQYF
>TRBJ2-2|-|TRBV5-4|-
TGTGCCAGCAGCTTAGGGGGAAACACCGGGGAGCTGTTTTTT
CASSLGGNTGELFF
>TRBJ2-5|-|TRBV11-2|-
TGTGCCAGCAGCTTAGCTGTGGGGAGCCAAGAGACCCAGTACTTC
CASSLAVGSQETQYF
>TRBJ2-7|TRBD2|TRBV7-2|-
TGTGCCAGCAGCTTAGGACTAGCGGGGGTCTACGAGCAGTACTTC
CASSLGLAGVYEQYF
>TRBJ2-1|-|TRBV5-1|-
TGCGCCAGCAGCTTGGTAGAGACCTACAGGCGCAATGAGCAGTTCTTC
CASSLVETYRRNEQFF
>TRBJ1-1|-|TRBV7-2|-
TGTGCCAGCAGCTTAAGGAGGGGCACTGAAGCTTTCTTT
CASSLRRGTEAFF
>TRBJ2-7|TRBD2|TRBV11-2|-
TGTGCCAGCAGCTTAGTCGGACTAGCCTACGAGCAGTACTTC
CASSLVGLAYEQYF
>TRBJ1-2|-|TRBV28|-
TGTGCCAGCAGTTTATCGGTCGCAGGAGGAACCTATGGCTACACCTTC
CASSLSVAGGTYGYTF
>TRBJ2-3|-|TRBV7-2|-
TGTGCCAGCAGCTTGGAGGGAGTTGATACGCAGTATTTT
CASSLEGVDTQYF
>TRBJ2-7|TRBD1|TRBV7-9|-
TGTGCCAGCAGCTTTCCGACAGGGTCCTACGAGCAGTACTTC
CASSFPTGSYEQYF
>TRBJ2-7|-|TRBV11-3|-
TGTGCCCCTGGGGGGGCGGGGCTCTCCTACGAGCAGTACTTC
CAPGGAGLSYEQYF
>TRBJ2-2|-|TRBV14|few
TGTGCCAGCAGTATCCAGAGAATATCCGGGGAGCTGTTTTTT
CASSIQRISGELFF
>TRBJ1-5|TRBD1|TRBV19|-
TGTGCCAGTAGACGAACTCAGGGACAGGTTAGCAATCAGCCCCAGCATTTT
CASRRTQGQVSNQPQHF
>TRBJ2-3|-|TRBV7-3|-
TGTGCCAGCAGCTTTCGGGGGCAGGGGACAGATACGCAGTATTTT
CASSFRGQGTDTQYF
>TRBJ1-3|TRBD1|TRBV10-3|-
TGTGCCATCAGTGGGACAGGGGGCGTCTCTGGAAACACCATATATTTT
CAISGTGGVSGNTIYF
>TRBJ2-3|-|TRBV18|few
TGTGCCAGCTCACCAATCATTGCGACCAGCAGGGCCACAGATACGCAGTATTTT
CASSPIIATSRATDTQYF
>TRBJ2-1|-|TRBV5-4|once
TGTGCCAGCAGCTCAGCCCCCAGCGGAAGCTCCTACAATGAGCAGTTCTTC
CASSSAPSGSSYNEQFF